This TCR beta chain comes out of a study of cytomegalovirus exposure and HLA in healthy donors. Study context: Researchers found that about four fifths of 398 genotyped donors fell within the Caucasian-associated ancestry cluster.

It was with 60 Vbeta and 13 Jbeta primers that the PCR ran. TCRdb keeps only in-frame clones here, not all; method: immunoSEQ multiplex PCR. The sample shows around 200,000 clones, about 80% of them seen only once. The CDR3 has 16 amino acids. Germline V CDR1 and CDR2: SGHTA, FQGNSA. The V end lost 5 bases, the J end lost 0 bases, and 16 bases lay between the germline ends. This chain uses TRBV7-2 with TRBJ1-2; D is unclear. Sequences were obtained from PBMCs. The receptor was isolated from a woman aged 40 to 49 in good health and CMV-seronegative. CDR3 sequence reads: CASSPGGGRANYGYTF. CDR3 DNA sequence: TGTGCCAGCAGCCCCGGTGGAGGGAGGGCTAACTATGGCTACACCTTC.